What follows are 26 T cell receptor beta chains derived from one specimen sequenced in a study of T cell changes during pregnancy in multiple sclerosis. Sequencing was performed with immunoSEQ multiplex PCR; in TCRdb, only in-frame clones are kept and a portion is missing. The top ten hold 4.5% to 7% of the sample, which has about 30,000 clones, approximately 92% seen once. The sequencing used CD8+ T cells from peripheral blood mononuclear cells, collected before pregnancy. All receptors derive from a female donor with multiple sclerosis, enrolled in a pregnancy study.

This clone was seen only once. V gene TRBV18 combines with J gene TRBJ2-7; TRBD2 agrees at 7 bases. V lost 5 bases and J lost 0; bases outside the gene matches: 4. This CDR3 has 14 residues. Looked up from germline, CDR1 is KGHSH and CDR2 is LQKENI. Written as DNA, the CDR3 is TGTGCCAGCTCATCCCGCGGGGGCTCCTACGAGCAGTACTTC. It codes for CASSSRGGSYEQYF.

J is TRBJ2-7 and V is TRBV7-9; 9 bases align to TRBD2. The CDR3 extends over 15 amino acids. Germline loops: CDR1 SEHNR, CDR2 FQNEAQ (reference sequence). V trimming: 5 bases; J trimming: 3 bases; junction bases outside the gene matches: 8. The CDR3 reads CASSHGRGGNYEQYF. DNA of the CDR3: TGTGCCAGCAGCCACGGGCGGGGGGGAAACTACGAGCAGTACTTC.

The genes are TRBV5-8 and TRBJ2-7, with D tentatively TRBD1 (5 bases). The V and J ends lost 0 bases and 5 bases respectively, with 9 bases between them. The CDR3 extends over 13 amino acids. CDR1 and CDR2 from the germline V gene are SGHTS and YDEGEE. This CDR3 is CASSLDRKDEQYF. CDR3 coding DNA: TGTGCCAGCAGCTTGGACAGGAAGGACGAGCAGTACTTC.

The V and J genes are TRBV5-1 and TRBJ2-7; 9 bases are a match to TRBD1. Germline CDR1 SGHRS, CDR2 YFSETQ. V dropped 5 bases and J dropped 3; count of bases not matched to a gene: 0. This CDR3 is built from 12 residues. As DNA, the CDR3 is TGCGCCAGCAGGGGACAGGGCTACGAGCAGTACTTC. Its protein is CASRGQGYEQYF.

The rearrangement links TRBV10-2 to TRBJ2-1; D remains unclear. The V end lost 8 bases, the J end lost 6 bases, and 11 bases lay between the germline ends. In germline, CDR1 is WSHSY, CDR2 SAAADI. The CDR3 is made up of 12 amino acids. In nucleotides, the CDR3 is TGCGCCAGCTTCCACACGGGCAATGAGCAGTTCTTC. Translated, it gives CASFHTGNEQFF.

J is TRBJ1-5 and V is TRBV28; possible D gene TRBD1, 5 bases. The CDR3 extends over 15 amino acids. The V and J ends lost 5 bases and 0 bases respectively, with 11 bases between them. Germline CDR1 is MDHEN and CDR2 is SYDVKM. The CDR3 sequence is CASSPRGNSNQPQHF. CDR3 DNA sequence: TGTGCCAGCAGTCCTAGGGGAAATAGCAATCAGCCCCAGCATTTT.

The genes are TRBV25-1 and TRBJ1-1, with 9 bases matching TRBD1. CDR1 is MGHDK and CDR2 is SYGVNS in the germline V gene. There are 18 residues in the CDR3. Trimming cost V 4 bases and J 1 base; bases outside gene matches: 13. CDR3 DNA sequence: TGTGCCAGCAGTGTCCAGGGTCGGACAGGGGTTTCGAACACTGAAGCTTTCTTT. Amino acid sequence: CASSVQGRTGVSNTEAFF.

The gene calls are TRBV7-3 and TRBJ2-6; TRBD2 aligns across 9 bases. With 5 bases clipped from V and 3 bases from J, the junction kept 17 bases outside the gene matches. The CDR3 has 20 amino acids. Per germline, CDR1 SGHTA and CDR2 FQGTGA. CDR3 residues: CASSKEVALRGGNGANVLTF. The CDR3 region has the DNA TGTGCCAGCAGCAAAGAAGTTGCTTTGCGGGGGGGCAATGGGGCCAACGTCCTGACTTTC.

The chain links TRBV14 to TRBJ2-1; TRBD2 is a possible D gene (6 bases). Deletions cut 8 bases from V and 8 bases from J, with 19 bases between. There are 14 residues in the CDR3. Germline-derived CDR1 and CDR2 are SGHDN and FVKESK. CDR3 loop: CASRRAGSVDEQFF. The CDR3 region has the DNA TGTGCCAGCCGACGGGCGGGAAGCGTCGATGAGCAGTTCTTC.

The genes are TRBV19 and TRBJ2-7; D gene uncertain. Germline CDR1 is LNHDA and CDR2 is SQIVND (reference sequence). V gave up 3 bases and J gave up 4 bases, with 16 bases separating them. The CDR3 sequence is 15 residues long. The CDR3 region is CASSIGLTATYEQYF. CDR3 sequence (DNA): TGTGCCAGTAGTATCGGGTTAACGGCCACTTACGAGCAGTACTTC.

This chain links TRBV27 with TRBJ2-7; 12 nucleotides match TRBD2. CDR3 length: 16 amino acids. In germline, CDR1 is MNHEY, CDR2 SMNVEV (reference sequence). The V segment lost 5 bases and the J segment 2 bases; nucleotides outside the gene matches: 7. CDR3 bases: TGTGCCAGCAGTCCCCCCGGACTAGCGGGGCCCTACGAGCAGTACTTC. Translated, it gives CASSPPGLAGPYEQYF.

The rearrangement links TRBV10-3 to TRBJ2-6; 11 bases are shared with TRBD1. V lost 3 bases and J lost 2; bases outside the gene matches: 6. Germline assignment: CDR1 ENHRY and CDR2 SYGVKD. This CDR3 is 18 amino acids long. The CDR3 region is CAISDPWTGGAGANVLTF. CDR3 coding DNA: TGTGCCATCAGTGACCCGTGGACAGGGGGCGCTGGGGCCAACGTCCTGACTTTC.

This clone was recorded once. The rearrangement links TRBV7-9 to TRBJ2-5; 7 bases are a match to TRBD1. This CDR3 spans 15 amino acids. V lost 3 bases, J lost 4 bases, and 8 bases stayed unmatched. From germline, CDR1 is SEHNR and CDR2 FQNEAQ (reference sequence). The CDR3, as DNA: TGTGCCAGCAGCTTCGTACAGGGGTGGGGAGAGACCCAGTACTTC. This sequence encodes CASSFVQGWGETQYF. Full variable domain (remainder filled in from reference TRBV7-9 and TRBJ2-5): DTGVSQNPRHKITKRGQNVTFRCDPISEHNRLYWYRQTLGQGPEFLTYFQNEAQLEKSRLLSDRFSAERPKGSFSTLEIQRTEQGDSAMYLCASSFVQGWGETQYFGPGTRLLVL.

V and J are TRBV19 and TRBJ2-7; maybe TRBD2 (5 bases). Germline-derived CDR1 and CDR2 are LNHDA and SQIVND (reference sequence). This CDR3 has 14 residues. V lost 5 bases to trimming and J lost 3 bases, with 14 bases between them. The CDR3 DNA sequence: TGTGCCAGTAGTCTTGGAGTAGACTACTACGAGCAGTACTTC. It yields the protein CASSLGVDYYEQYF. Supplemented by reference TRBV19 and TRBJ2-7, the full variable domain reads DGGITQSPKYLFRKEGQNVTLSCEQNLNHDAMYWYRQDPGQGLRLIYYSQIVNDFQKGDIAEGYSVSREKKESFPLTVTSAQKNPTAFYLCASSLGVDYYEQYFGPGTRLTVT.

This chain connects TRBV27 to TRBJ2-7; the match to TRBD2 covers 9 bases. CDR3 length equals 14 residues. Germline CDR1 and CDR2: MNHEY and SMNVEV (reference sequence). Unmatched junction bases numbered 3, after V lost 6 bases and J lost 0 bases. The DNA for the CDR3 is TGTGCCAGCAGCTCTAGCGGGGTCTCCTACGAGCAGTACTTC. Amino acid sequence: CASSSSGVSYEQYF.

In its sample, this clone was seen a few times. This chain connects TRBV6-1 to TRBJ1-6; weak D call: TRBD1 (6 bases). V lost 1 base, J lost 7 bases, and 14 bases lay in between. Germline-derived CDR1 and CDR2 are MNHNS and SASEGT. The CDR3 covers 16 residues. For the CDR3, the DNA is TGTGCCAGCAGTGAAGAGTTCGAGGGGGTAAATTCACCCCTCCACTTT. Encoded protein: CASSEEFEGVNSPLHF.

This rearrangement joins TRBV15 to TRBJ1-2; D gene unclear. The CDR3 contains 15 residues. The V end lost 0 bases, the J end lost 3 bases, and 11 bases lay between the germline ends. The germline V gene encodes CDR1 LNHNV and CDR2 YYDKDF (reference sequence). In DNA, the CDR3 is TGTGCCACCAGCAGAGATCCGGGTGTTTACTATGGCTACACCTTC. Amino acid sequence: CATSRDPGVYYGYTF.

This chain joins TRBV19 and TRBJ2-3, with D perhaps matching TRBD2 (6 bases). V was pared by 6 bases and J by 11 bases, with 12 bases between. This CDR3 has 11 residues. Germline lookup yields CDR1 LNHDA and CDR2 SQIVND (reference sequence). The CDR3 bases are TGTGCCAGTAGGGGTGGGGGGATGCAGTATTTT. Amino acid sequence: CASRGGGMQYF.

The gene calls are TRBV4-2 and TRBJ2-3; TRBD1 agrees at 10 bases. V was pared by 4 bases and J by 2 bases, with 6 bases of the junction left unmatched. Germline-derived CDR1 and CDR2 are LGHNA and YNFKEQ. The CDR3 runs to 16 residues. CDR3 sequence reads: CASSLGQGDPTDTQYF. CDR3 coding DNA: TGTGCCAGCAGCCTAGGACAGGGGGATCCCACAGATACGCAGTATTTT.

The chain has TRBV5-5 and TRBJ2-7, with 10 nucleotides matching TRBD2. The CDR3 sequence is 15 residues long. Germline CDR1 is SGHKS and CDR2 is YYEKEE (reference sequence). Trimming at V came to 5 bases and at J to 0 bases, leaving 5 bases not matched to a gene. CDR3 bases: TGTGCCAGCAGGGAAAGCGGGGGGGCCTCCTACGAGCAGTACTTC. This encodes CASRESGGASYEQYF. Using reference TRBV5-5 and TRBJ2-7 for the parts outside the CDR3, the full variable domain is DAGVTQSPTHLIKTRGQQVTLRCSPISGHKSVSWYQQVLGQGPQFIFQYYEKEERGRGNFPDRFSARQFPNYSSELNVNALLLGDSALYLCASRESGGASYEQYFGPGTRLTVT.

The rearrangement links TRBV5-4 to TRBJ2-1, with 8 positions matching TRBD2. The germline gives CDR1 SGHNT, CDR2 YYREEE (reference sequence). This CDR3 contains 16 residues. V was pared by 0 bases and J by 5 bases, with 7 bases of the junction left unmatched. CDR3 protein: CASSLEFSGIHNEQFF. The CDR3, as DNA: TGTGCCAGCAGCTTGGAGTTTAGCGGGATACACAATGAGCAGTTCTTC. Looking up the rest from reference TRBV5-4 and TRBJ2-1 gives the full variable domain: ETGVTQSPTHLIKTRGQQVTLRCSSQSGHNTVSWYQQALGQGPQFIFQYYREEENGRGNFPPRFSGLQFPNYSSELNVNALELDDSALYLCASSLEFSGIHNEQFFGPGTRLTVL.

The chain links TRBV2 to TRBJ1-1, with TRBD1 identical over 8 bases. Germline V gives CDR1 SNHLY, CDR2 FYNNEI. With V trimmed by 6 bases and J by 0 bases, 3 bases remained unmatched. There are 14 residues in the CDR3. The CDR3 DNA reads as TGTGCCAGCAGGGACAGGGATTTGAACACTGAAGCTTTCTTT. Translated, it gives CASRDRDLNTEAFF.

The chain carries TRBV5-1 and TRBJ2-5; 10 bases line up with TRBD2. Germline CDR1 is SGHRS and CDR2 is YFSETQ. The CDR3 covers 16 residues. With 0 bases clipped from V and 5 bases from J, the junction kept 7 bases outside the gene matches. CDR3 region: CASSLGRVAGGETQYF. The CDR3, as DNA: TGCGCCAGCAGCTTGGGGAGAGTAGCGGGAGGTGAGACCCAGTACTTC.

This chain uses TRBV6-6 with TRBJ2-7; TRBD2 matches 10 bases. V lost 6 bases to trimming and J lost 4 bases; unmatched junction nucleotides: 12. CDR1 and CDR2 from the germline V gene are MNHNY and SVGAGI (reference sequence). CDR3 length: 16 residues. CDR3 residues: CASSYLLAGEGYEQYF. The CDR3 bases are TGTGCCAGCAGCTACCTCCTAGCGGGAGAAGGGTACGAGCAGTACTTC.

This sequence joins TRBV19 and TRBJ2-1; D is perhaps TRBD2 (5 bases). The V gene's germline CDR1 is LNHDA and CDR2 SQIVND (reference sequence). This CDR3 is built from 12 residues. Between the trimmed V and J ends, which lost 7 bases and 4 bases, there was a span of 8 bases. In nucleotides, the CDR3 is TGTGCCAGTACCTCGGGGTACAATGAGCAGTTCTTC. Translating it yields CASTSGYNEQFF.

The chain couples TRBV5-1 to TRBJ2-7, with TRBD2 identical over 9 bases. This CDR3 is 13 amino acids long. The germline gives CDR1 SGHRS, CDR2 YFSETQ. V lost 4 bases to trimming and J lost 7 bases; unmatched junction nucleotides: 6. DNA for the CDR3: TGCGCCAGCAGCCTAAGCGGGGGGAAGGAGCAGTACTTC. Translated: CASSLSGGKEQYF.